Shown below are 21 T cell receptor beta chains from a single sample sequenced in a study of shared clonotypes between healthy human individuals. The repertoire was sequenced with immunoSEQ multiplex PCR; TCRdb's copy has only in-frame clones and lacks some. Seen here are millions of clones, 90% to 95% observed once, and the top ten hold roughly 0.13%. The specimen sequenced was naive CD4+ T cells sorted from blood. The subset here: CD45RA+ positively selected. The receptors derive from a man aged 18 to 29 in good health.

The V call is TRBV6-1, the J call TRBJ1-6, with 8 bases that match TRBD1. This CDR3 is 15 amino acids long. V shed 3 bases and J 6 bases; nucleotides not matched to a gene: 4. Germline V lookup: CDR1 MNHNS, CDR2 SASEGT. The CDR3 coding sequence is TGTGCCAGCAGTGATTCCAGGGGGCTTAATTCACCCCTCCACTTT. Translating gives CASSDSRGLNSPLHF.

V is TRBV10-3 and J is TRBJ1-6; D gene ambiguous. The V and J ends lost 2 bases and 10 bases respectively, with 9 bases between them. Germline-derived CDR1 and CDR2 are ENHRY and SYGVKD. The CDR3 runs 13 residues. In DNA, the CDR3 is TGTGCCATCAGTGAGGACATCTTATCACCCCTCCACTTT. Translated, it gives CAISEDILSPLHF.

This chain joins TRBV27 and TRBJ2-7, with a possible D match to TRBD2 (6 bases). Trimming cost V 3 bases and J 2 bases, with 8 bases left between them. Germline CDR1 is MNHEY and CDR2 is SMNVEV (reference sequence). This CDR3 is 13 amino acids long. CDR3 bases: TGTGCCAGCAGTTTCGGGACTCCCTACGAGCAGTACTTC. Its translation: CASSFGTPYEQYF.

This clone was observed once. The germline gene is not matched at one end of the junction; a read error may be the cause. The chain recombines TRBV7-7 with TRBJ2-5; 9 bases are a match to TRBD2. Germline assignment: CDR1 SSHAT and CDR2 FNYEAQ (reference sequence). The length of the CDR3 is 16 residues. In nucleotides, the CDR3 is TGTGCTAGCAGCTTATTGACTAGCGGACAAGGAGAGACCCAGTACTTC. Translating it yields CASSLLTSGQGETQYF.

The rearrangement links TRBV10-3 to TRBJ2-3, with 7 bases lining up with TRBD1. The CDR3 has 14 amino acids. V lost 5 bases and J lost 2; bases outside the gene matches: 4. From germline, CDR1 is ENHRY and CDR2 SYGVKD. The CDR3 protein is CAISPGTDTDTQYF. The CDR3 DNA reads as TGTGCCATCAGTCCCGGGACAGACACAGATACGCAGTATTTT.

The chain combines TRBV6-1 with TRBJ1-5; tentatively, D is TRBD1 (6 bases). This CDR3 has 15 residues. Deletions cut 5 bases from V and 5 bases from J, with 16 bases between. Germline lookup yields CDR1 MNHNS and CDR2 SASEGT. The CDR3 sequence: CASSPQSGAYQPQHF. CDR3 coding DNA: TGTGCCAGCAGTCCCCAATCGGGGGCTTATCAGCCCCAGCATTTT.

The CDR3 loop reads CASSSPPGGNTIYF. The CDR3 coding sequence is TGTGCCAGCAGTTCCCCGCCAGGGGGAAACACCATATATTTT. V and J are TRBV28 and TRBJ1-3; tentative D call: TRBD1 (5 bases). This CDR3 comprises 14 residues. Germline V gene data show CDR1 as MDHEN and CDR2 as SYDVKM. With 4 bases removed from V and 4 bases from J, the gap between germline ends came to 11 bases.

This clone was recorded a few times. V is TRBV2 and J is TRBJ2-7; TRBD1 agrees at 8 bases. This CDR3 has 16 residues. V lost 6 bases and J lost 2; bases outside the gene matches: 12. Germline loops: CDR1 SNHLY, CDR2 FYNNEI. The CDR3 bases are TGTGCCAGCAGGTCTCCGATGGGGACAGGAGCCTACGAGCAGTACTTC. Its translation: CASRSPMGTGAYEQYF.

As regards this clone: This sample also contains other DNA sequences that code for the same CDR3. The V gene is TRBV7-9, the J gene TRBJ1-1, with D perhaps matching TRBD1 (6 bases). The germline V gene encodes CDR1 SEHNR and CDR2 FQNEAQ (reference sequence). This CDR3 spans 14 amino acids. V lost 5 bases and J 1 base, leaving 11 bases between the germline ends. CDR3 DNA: TGTGCCAGCAGCCCGGAACAGGGGAACACTGAAGCTTTCTTT. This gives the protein CASSPEQGNTEAFF.

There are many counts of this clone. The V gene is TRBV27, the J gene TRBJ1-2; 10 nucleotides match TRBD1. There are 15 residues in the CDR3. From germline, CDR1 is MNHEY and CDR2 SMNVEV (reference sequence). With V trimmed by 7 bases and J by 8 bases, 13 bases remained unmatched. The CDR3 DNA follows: TGTGCCAGCACCCAGACAGGGGGCGCCCAGCACGGCTACACCTTC. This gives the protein CASTQTGGAQHGYTF.

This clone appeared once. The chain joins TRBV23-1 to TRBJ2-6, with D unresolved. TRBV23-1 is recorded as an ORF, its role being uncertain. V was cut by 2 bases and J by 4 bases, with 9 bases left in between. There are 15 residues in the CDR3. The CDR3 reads CASSQGSLGANVLTF. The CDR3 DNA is TGCGCCAGCAGTCAAGGGTCCCTGGGGGCCAACGTCCTGACTTTC.

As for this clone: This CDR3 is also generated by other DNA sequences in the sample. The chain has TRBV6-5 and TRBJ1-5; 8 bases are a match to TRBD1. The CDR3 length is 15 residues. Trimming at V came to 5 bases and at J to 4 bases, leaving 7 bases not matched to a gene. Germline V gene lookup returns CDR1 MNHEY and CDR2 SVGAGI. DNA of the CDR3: TGTGCCAGCAGTAGGACAGGGAAAGGTAATCAGCCCCAGCATTTT. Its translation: CASSRTGKGNQPQHF.

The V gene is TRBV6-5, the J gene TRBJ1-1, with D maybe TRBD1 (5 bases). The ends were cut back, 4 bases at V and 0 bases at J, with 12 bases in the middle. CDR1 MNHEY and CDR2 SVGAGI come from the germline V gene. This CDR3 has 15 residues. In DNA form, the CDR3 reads TGTGCCAGCAGTTCCCAGACAGTATTGAACACTGAAGCTTTCTTT. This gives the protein CASSSQTVLNTEAFF.

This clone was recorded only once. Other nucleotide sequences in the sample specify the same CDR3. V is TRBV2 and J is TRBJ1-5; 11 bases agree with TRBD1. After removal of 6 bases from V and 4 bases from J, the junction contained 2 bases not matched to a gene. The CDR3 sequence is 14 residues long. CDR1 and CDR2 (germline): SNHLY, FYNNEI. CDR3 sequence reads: CASRGDRGNQPQHF. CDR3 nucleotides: TGTGCCAGCAGAGGGGACAGGGGGAATCAGCCCCAGCATTTT. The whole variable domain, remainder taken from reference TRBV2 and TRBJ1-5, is EPEVTQTPSHQVTQMGQEVILRCVPISNHLYFYWYRQILGQKVEFLVSFYNNEISEKSEIFDDQFSVERPDGSNFTLKIRSTKLEDSAMYFCASRGDRGNQPQHFGDGTRLSIL.

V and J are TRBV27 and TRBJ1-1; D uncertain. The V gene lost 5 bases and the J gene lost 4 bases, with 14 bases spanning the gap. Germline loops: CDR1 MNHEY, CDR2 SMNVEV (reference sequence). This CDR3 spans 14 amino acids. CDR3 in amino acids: CASSASGKATEAFF. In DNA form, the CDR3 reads TGTGCCAGCAGTGCCTCCGGGAAGGCCACTGAAGCTTTCTTT.

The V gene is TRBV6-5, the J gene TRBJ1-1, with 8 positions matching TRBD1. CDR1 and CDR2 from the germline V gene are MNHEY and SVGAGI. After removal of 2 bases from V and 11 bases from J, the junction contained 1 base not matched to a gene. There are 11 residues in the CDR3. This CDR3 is CASSYQGAAFF. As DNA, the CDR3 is TGTGCCAGCAGTTACCAGGGGGCGGCTTTCTTT.

CDR3 coding DNA: TGTGCCATCAGTGAGTCACAGGGGGCGACGGAAGAGACCCAGTACTTC. Translated, it gives CAISESQGATEETQYF. The chain employs TRBV10-3 and TRBJ2-5; 9 bases are shared with TRBD1. CDR1 is ENHRY and CDR2 is SYGVKD in the germline V gene. CDR3 size: 16 residues. With 0 bases clipped from V and 3 bases from J, the junction kept 5 bases outside the gene matches.

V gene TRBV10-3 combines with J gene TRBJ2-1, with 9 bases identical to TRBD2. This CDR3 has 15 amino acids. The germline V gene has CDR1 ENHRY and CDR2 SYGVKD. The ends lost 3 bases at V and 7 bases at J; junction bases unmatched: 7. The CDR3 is CAISDPGLAANEQFF. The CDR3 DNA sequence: TGTGCCATCAGTGACCCGGGACTAGCAGCAAATGAGCAGTTCTTC.

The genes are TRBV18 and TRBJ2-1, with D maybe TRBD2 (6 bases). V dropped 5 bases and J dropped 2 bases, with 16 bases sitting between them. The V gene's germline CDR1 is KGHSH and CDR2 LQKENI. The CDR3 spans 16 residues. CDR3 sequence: CASSSPGLKTYNEQFF. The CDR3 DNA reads TGTGCCAGCTCATCCCCGGGACTCAAAACCTACAATGAGCAGTTCTTC. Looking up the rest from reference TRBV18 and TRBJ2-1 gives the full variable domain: NAGVMQNPRHLVRRRGQEARLRCSPMKGHSHVYWYRQLPEEGLKFMVYLQKENIIDESGMPKERFSAEFPKEGPSILRIQQVVRGDSAAYFCASSSPGLKTYNEQFFGPGTRLTVL.

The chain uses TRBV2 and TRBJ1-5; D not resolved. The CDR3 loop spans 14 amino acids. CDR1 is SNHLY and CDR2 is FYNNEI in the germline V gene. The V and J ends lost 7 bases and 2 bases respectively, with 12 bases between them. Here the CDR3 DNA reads TGTGCCAGCAACCCGACTGGAGGCAATCAGCCCCAGCATTTT. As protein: CASNPTGGNQPQHF.

This CDR3 reads CSVAHRLSSGNTIYF. Written as DNA, the CDR3 is TGCAGCGTCGCCCACAGGTTAAGCTCTGGAAACACCATATATTTT. This chain joins TRBV29-1 and TRBJ1-3, with a possible D match to TRBD1 (5 bases). Germline V lookup: CDR1 SQVTM, CDR2 ANQGSEA. Trimming removed 6 bases at V and 0 bases at J, with 15 bases between. CDR3 length equals 15 residues.